This TCR beta chain was sequenced in a study of blood T cell repertoires in COVID-19. Profiling relied on immunoSEQ multiplex PCR, and the TCRdb table lists in-frame clones only, not all of them. The sample has 25,000 to 30,000 clones, 87% seen once. V lost 4 bases, J lost 2 bases, and 7 bases stayed unmatched. In germline, CDR1 is MNHEY, CDR2 SVGEGT. The CDR3 loop spans 16 amino acids. The J gene is TRBJ2-5, the V gene TRBV6-2 or TRBV6-3, with 10 bases aligning to TRBD2. The receptor's source is a man aged 45-65 years with active COVID-19. Input material: peripheral blood. The CDR3 nucleotides read TGTGCCAGCAGTTGGATTAGCGGGAGGAAACAAGAGACCCAGTACTTC. Its protein is CASSWISGRKQETQYF.